The 9 T cell receptor beta chains reported below all come from one sample, sequenced in a study of blood T cells in healthy people across ages. A second about 7 to 11 cycle PCR used barcoded and J-beta primers. From the 5' RACE reads, TCRdb called clonotypes with MiXCR, one entry per CDR3 protein. The sample lists hundreds of thousands of distinct CDR3 sequences; roughly 50% were seen once. Sequencing was performed on blood. These receptor sequences come from a man aged 35 to 55 in good health.

The chain carries TRBV7-6 and TRBJ2-5, with D perhaps matching TRBD1 or TRBD2 (5 bases each). Per the germline V gene, CDR1 is SGHVS and CDR2 is FNYEAQ. V was trimmed by 4 bases and J by 5 bases, leaving 17 bases between them. The length of the CDR3 is 15 residues. This chain's CDR3 is CASSSSGTARETQYF. The CDR3 DNA is TGTGCCAGCAGCTCGTCCGGGACGGCAAGGGAGACCCAGTACTTC.

As concerns this clonotype: Its ends do not fully match the called genes, so a read error is possible. The V call is TRBV20-1, the J call TRBJ2-5; 8 bases map to TRBD1. TRBJ2-7 matches the DNA end more closely, so the J call is doubtful. CDR1 and CDR2 from the germline V gene are DFQATT and SNEGSKA (reference sequence). The length of the CDR3 is 14 residues. CDR3 in amino acids: CSAASTGASCEQYF. The CDR3 DNA reads TGCAGTGCTGCATCGACAGGGGCATCCTGCGAGCAGTACTTC.

This sequence joins TRBV20-1 and TRBJ2-7; 11 bases agree with TRBD1. The trim removed 1 base at V and 1 base at J, leaving 3 bases unmatched. This CDR3 contains 15 residues. Germline CDR1 is DFQATT and CDR2 is SNEGSKA (reference sequence). The CDR3 DNA sequence: TGCAGTGCTAGAGGGTGGGACAGGGGGTCCTACGAGCAGTACTTC. Amino acids: CSARGWDRGSYEQYF.

Turning to this clonotype: A much more abundant neighbour one base away suggests this may be a read error. V and J are TRBV7-3 and TRBJ2-1; 7 nucleotides agree with TRBD2. Looked up from germline, CDR1 is SGHTA and CDR2 is FQGTGA. This CDR3 region has 18 residues. The CDR3 DNA follows: TGTGCCAGCAGCCCAATAAGTATATTAGGGAGGGATACCAATGGGCAGTTCTTC. It yields the protein CASSPISILGRDTNGQFF.

V gene TRBV9 combines with J gene TRBJ1-6; possible D gene TRBD1, 5 bases. Trimming removed 0 bases at V and 10 bases at J, with 14 bases between. Per germline, CDR1 SGDLS and CDR2 YYNGEE. CDR3 size: 15 residues. CDR3 nucleotides: TGTGCCAGCAGCGTAGTGGGGCGTCGGGCATCACCCCTCCACTTT. Translated, it gives CASSVVGRRASPLHF. The complete variable domain, with remaining parts taken from reference TRBV9 and TRBJ1-6, reads DSGVTQTPKHLITATGQRVTLRCSPRSGDLSVYWYQQSLDQGLQFLIQYYNGEERAKGNILERFSAQQFPDLHSELNLSSLELGDSALYFCASSVVGRRASPLHFGNGTRLTVT.

This chain uses TRBV28 with TRBJ2-3, with D possibly being TRBD1 (6 bases). Germline CDR1 MDHEN, CDR2 SYDVKM. This CDR3 has 15 residues. V was cut by 5 bases and J by 1 base, with 13 bases left in between. CDR3 protein: CASSPTPGGTDTQYF. CDR3 in DNA: TGTGCCAGCAGTCCGACCCCAGGGGGCACAGATACGCAGTATTTT.

The rearrangement uses TRBV6-2 or TRBV6-3 and TRBJ2-5; unclear D gene. The CDR3 is 13 residues long. The germline CDR1 and CDR2 sequences are MNHEY and SVGEGT. V lost 6 bases to trimming and J lost 5 bases, with 13 bases between them. The DNA of the CDR3 is TGTGCCAGCAGACCACCGACTGGGGAGACCCAGTACTTC. Translated, it gives CASRPPTGETQYF.

The chain has TRBV7-2 and TRBJ2-1; no clear D gene. The CDR3 spans 12 residues. V lost 1 base and J 9 bases, leaving 7 bases between the germline ends. Germline CDR1 SGHTA, CDR2 FQGNSA. The DNA for the CDR3 is TGTGCCAGCAGCTTAGTGGGTCCTGAGCAGTTCTTC. This encodes CASSLVGPEQFF. The full variable domain, with the rest looked up from reference TRBV7-2 and TRBJ2-1, is GAGVSQSPSNKVTEKGKDVELRCDPISGHTALYWYRQSLGQGLEFLIYFQGNSAPDKSGLPSDRFSAERTGGSVSTLTIQRTQQEDSAVYLCASSLVGPEQFFGPGTRLTVL.

The V call is TRBV20-1, the J call TRBJ2-3; 12 bases agree with TRBD2. There are 15 residues in the CDR3. Trimming removed 4 bases from V and 4 bases from J; junction bases left unmatched: 6. Germline V gene sequence: CDR1 DFQATT, CDR2 SNEGSKA (reference sequence). CDR3 DNA: TGCAGTGCTATCCGGACTAGCGGGAACGCAGATACGCAGTATTTT. This sequence encodes CSAIRTSGNADTQYF.